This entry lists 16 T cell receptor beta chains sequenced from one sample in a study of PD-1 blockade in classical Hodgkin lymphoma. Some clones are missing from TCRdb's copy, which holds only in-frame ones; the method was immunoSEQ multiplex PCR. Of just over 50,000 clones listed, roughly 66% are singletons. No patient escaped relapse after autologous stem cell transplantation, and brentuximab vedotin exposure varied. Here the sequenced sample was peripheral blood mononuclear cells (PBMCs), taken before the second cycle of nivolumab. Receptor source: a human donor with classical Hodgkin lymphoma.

The CDR3 region is CASSLSEGGGNQPQHF. In DNA, the CDR3 is TGTGCCAGCAGCTTGTCCGAGGGGGGGGGCAATCAGCCCCAGCATTTT. The V and J genes are TRBV11-2 and TRBJ1-5; tentatively, D is TRBD1 (6 bases). The V end lost 3 bases, the J end lost 2 bases, and 14 bases lay between the germline ends. CDR3 length: 16 residues. The germline V gene has CDR1 SGHAT and CDR2 FQNNGV.

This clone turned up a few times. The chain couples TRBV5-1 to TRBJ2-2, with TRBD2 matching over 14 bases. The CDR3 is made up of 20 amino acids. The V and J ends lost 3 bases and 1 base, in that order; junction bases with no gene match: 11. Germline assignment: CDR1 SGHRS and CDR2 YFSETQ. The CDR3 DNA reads TGCGCCAGCAGCTCCGGACTAGCGGGAGGCCTAAGGATGAACACCGGGGAGCTGTTTTTT. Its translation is CASSSGLAGGLRMNTGELFF.

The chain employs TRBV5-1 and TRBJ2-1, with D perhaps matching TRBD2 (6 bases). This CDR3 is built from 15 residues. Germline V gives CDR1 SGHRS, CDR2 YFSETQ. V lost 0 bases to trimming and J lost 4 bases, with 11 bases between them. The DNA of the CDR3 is TGCGCCAGCAGCTTGGGCGGGACTGGTTACAATGAGCAGTTCTTC. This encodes CASSLGGTGYNEQFF.

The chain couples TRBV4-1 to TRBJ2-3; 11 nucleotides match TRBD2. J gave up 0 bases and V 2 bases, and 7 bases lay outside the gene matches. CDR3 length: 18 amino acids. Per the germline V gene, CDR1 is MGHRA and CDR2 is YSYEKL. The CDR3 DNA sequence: TGCGCCAGCAGCCAAAGGTTGGCTAGCGGGGGGAGCACAGATACGCAGTATTTT. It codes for CASSQRLASGGSTDTQYF.

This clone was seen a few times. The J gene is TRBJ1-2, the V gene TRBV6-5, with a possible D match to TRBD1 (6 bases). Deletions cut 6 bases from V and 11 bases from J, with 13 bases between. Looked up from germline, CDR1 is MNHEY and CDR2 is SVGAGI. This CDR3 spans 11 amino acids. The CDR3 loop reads CASRSTQGYTF. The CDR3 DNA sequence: TGTGCCAGCAGATCGACACAGGGTTACACCTTC.

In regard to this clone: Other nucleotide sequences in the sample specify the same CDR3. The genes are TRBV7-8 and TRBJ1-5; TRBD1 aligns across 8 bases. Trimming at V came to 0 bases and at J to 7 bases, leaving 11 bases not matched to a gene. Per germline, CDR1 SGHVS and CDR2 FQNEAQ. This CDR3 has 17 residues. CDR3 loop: CASSLALSGGLGQPQHF. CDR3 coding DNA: TGTGCCAGCAGCTTAGCGTTGTCAGGGGGCCTCGGGCAGCCCCAGCATTTT.

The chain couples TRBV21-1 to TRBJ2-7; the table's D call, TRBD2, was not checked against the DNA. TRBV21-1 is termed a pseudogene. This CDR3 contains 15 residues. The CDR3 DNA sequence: TGTGCCAGCAAAAAGAGAGCTAGCGTGATCTACGAGCAGTACTTC. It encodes CASKKRASVIYEQYF.

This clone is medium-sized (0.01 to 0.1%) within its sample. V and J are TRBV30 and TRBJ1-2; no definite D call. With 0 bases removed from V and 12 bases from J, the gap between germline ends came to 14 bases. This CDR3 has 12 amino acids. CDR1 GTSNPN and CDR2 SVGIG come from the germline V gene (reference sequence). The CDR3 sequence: CAWSVRGQGHTF. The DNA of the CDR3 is TGTGCCTGGAGTGTTCGAGGCCAAGGCCACACCTTC.

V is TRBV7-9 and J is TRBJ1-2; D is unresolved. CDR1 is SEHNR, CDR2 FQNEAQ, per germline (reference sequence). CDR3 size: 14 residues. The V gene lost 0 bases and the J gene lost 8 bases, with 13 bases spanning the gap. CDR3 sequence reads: CASSLAEQAKGYTF. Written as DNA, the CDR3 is TGTGCCAGCAGCTTAGCGGAACAAGCCAAGGGCTACACCTTC.

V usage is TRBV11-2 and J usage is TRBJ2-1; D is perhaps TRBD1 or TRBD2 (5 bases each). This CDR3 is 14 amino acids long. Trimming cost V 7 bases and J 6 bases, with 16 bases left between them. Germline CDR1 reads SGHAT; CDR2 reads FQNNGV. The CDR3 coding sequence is TGTGCCAGCATAAAGGGGAGTTTGGGCAATGAGCAGTTCTTC. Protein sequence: CASIKGSLGNEQFF. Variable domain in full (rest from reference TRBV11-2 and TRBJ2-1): EAGVAQSPRYKIIEKRQSVAFWCNPISGHATLYWYQQILGQGPKLLIQFQNNGVVDDSQLPKDRFSAERLKGVDSTLKIQPAKLEDSAVYLCASIKGSLGNEQFFGPGTRLTVL.

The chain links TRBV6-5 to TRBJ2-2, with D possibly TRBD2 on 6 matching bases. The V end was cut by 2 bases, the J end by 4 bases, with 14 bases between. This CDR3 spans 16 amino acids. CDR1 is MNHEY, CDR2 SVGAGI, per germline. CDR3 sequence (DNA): TGTGCCAGCAGTTACCAGGACTACCTCCCCACCGGGGAGCTGTTTTTT. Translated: CASSYQDYLPTGELFF.

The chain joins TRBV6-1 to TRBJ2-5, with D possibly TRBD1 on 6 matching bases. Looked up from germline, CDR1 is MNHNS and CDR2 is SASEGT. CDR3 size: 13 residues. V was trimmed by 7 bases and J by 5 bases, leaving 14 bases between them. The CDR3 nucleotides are TGTGCCAGCACCTGGACAGTTTCGGAGACCCAGTACTTC. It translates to CASTWTVSETQYF.

CDR3 amino acids: CASSEGTGDIPALYEQYF. The CDR3, as DNA: TGTGCCAGCAGTGAAGGGACAGGGGACATCCCCGCACTCTACGAGCAGTACTTC. This chain joins TRBV28 and TRBJ2-7, with 10 bases that match TRBD1. This CDR3 region has 18 residues. J gave up 3 bases and V 5 bases, and 16 bases lay outside the gene matches. Germline V CDR1 and CDR2: MDHEN, SYDVKM.

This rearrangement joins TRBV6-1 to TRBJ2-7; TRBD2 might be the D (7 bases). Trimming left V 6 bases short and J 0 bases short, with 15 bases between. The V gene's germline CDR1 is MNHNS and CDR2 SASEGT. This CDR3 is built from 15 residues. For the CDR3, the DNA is TGTGCCAGCAGCCTTTGGGAGGGGGGCTCCTACGAGCAGTACTTC. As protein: CASSLWEGGSYEQYF.

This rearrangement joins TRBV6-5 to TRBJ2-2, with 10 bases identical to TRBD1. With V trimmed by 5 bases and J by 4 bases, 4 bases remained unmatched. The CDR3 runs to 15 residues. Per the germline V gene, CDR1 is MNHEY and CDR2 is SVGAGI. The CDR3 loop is CASSKRTGGTGELFF. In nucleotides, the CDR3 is TGTGCCAGCAGTAAACGGACAGGGGGCACCGGGGAGCTGTTTTTT.

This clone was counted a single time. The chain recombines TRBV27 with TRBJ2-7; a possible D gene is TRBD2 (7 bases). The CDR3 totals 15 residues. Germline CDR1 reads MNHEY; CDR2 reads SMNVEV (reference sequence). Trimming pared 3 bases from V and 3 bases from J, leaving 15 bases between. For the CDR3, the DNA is TGTGCCAGCAGTTTGGGGGCGGGAGAAAACTACGAGCAGTACTTC. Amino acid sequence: CASSLGAGENYEQYF.